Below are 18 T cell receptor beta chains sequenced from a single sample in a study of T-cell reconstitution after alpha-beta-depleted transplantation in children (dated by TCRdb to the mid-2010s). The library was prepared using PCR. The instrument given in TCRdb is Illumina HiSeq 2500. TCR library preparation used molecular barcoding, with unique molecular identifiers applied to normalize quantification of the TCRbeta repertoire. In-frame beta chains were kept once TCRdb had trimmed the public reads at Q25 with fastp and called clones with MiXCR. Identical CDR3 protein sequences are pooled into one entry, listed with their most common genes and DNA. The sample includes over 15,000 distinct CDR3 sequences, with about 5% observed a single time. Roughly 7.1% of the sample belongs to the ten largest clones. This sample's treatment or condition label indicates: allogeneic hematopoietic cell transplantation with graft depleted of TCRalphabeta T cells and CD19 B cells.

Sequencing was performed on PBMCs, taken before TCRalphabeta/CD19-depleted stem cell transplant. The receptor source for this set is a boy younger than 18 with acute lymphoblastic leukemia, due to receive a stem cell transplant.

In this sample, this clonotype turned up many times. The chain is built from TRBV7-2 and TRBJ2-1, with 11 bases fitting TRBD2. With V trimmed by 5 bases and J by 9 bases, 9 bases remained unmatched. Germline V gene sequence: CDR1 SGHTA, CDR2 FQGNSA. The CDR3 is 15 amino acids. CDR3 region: CASSPIAGGPGEQFF. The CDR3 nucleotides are TGTGCCAGCAGCCCAATAGCGGGAGGGCCCGGTGAGCAGTTCTTC.

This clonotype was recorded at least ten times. This CDR3 reads CASSWNCRGCGYTF. The CDR3 DNA is TGTGCCAGCAGTTGGAATTGTAGGGGGTGTGGCTACACCTTC. The chain couples TRBV6-5 to TRBJ1-2, with TRBD1 as a possible D gene (6 bases). The CDR3 totals 14 residues. The germline V gene has CDR1 MNHEY and CDR2 SVGAGI. V gave up 4 bases and J gave up 7 bases, with 16 bases separating them.

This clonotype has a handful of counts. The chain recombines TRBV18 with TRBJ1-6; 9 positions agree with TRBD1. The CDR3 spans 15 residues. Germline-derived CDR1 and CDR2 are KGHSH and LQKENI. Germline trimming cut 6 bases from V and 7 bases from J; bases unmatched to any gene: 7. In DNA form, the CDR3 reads TGTGCCAGCTCCCCCGGGACAGGGCTCAATTCACCCCTCCACTTT. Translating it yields CASSPGTGLNSPLHF.

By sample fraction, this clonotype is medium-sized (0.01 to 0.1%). The CDR3 sequence is CASSLYQGNPHGYTF. In DNA form, the CDR3 reads TGTGCCAGCAGTTTATATCAGGGGAACCCCCATGGCTACACCTTC. The chain joins TRBV12-3 or TRBV12-4 to TRBJ1-2; D is possibly TRBD1 (6 bases). The V end lost 2 bases, the J end lost 6 bases, and 16 bases lay between the germline ends. This CDR3 contains 15 residues.

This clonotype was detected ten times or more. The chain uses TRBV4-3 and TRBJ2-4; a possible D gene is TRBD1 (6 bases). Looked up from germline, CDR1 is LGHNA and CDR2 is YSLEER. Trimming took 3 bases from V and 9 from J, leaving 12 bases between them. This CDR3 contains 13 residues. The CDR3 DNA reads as TGCGCCAGCAGCCAGTACAGGGATGGCATTCAGTACTTC. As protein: CASSQYRDGIQYF.

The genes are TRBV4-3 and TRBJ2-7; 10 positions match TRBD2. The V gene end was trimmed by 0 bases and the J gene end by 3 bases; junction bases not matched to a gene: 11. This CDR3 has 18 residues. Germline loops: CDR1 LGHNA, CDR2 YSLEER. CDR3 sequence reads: CASSQDLAGGLLDYEQYF. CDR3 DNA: TGCGCCAGCAGCCAAGATTTAGCGGGAGGACTCTTAGACTACGAGCAGTACTTC.

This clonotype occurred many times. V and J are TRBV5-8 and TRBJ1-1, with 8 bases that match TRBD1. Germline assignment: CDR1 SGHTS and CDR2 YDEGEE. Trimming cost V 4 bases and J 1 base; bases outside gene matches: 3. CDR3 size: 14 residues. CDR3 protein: CASSRDRRNTEAFF. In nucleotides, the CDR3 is TGTGCCAGCAGCAGGGACAGGCGGAACACTGAAGCTTTCTTT. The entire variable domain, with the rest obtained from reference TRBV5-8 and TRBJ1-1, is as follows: EAGVTQSPTHLIKTRGQQATLRCSPISGHTSVYWYQQALGLGLQFLLWYDEGEERNRGNFPPRFSGRQFPNYSSELNVNALELEDSALYLCASSRDRRNTEAFFGQGTRLTVV.

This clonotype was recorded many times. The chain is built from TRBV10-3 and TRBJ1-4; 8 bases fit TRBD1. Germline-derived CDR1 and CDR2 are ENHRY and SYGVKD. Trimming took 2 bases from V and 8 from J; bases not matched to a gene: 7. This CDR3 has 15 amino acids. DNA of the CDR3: TGTGCCATCAGTGAGGCAGGGACAGGATTCGAAAAACTGTTTTTT. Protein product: CAISEAGTGFEKLFF.

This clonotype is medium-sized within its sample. CDR3 in amino acids: CASSRTGGSYNEQFF. CDR3 DNA sequence: TGTGCCAGCTCACGGACAGGGGGGTCCTACAATGAGCAGTTCTTC. The chain has TRBV18 and TRBJ2-1; TRBD1 aligns across 10 bases. Germline V gene lookup returns CDR1 KGHSH and CDR2 LQKENI. The CDR3 consists of 15 residues. V lost 4 bases to trimming and J lost 1 base; unmatched junction nucleotides: 1.

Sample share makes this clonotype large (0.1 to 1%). As DNA, the CDR3 is TGTGCCAGCAGCCCCGTGGCGGATACGCAGTATTTT. It specifies CASSPVADTQYF. V gene TRBV7-9 combines with J gene TRBJ2-3; D remains ambiguous. Trimming shortened V by 5 bases and J by 6 bases, and 9 bases separated the two germline ends. Germline assignment: CDR1 SEHNR and CDR2 FQNEAQ (reference sequence). The CDR3 spans 12 residues.

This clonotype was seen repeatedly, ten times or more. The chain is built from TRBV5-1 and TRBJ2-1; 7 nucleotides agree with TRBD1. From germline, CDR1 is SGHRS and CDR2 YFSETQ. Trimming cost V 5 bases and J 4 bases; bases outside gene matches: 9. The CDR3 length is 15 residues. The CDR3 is CASSWGQTPYNEQFF. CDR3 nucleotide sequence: TGCGCCAGCAGTTGGGGACAGACCCCATACAATGAGCAGTTCTTC.

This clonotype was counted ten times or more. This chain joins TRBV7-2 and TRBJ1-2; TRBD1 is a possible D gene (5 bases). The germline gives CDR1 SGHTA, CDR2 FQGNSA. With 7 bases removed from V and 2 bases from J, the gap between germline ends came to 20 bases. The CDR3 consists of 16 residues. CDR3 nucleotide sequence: TGTGCCAGCACTTCTAGGGGTGGCAGAGGGAACTATGGCTACACCTTC. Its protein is CASTSRGGRGNYGYTF.

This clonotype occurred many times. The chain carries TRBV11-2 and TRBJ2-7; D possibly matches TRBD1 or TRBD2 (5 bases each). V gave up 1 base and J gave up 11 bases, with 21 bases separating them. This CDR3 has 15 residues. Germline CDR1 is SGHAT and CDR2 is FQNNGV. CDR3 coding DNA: TGTGCCAGCAGCTTAGGGGGAGAATTGTTGGGACCGAAGTACTTC. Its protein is CASSLGGELLGPKYF.

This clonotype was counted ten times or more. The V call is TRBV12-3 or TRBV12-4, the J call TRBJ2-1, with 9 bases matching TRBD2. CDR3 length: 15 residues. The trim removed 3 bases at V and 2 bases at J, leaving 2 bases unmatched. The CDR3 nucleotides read TGTGCCAGCAGTTTGCCTAGCGGGGCCTACAATGAGCAGTTCTTC. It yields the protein CASSLPSGAYNEQFF.

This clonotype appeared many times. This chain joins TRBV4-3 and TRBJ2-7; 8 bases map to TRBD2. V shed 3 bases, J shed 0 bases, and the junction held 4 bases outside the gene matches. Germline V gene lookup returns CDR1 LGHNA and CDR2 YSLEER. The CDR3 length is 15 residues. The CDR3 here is CASSQVAGYSYEQYF. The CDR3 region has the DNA TGCGCCAGCAGCCAGGTAGCGGGATACTCCTACGAGCAGTACTTC.

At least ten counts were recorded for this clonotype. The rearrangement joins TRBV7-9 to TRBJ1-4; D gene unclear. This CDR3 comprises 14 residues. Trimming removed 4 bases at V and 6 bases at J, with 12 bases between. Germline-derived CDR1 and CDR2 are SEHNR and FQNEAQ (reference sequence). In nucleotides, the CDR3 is TGTGCCAGCAGCTCGATCGGCCCGTATGAAAAACTGTTTTTT. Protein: CASSSIGPYEKLFF.

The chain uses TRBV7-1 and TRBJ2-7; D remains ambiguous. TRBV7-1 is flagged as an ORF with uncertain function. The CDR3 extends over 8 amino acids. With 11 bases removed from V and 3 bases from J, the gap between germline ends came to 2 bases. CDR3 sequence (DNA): TGTGCCTTCTACGAGCAGTACTTC. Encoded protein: CAFYEQYF.

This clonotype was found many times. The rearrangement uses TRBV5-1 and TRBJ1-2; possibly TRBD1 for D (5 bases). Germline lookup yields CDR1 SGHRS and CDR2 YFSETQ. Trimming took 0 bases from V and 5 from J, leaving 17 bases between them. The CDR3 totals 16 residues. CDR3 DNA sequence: TGCGCCAGCAGCTTGGGGGTAATGGGACGGCTATATGGCTACACCTTC. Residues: CASSLGVMGRLYGYTF.